This passage covers 11 T cell receptor beta chains from one sample sequenced in a study of blood T cells in healthy people across ages. Through a sample-barcoded 5' primer and a J-beta primer mix, a second PCR was run for about 6 to 12 cycles. TCRdb processed the 5' RACE reads anew with MiXCR; each CDR3 protein has one entry. Here the sample spans some 1,800,000 distinct CDR3 sequences, roughly two fifths being singletons. Material for sequencing was blood. The receptors here all came from a human donor in good health.

The chain carries TRBV6-5 and TRBJ2-1; D might be TRBD1 or TRBD2, each matching 5 bases. Germline assignment: CDR1 MNHEY and CDR2 SVGAGI. The CDR3 is 13 amino acids. The V and J ends lost 7 bases and 7 bases respectively, with 14 bases between them. The DNA for the CDR3 is TGTGCCAGCATCCCTGTTGAGGGGAATGAGCAGTTCTTC. As protein: CASIPVEGNEQFF.

This clonotype was found a few times. The junction does not match germline at one end; this may be a read error. The chain has TRBV12-3 or TRBV12-4 and TRBJ2-1; TRBD2 matches at 7 bases. This CDR3 contains 12 residues. The CDR3 sequence: CASSWGGDEQFF. CDR3 sequence (DNA): TGCGCCAGCAGCTGGGGGGGGGATGAGCAGTTCTTC.

This chain uses TRBV7-2 with TRBJ2-5; TRBD1 aligns across 7 bases. This CDR3 has 13 amino acids. Trimming removed 6 bases from V and 3 bases from J; junction bases left unmatched: 4. Germline assignment: CDR1 SGHTA and CDR2 FQGNSA. The CDR3 DNA reads TGTACCAGCAGACTCACAGGGGAAGAGACCCAGTACTTC. This sequence encodes CTSRLTGEETQYF.

This clonotype was seen a few times. J is TRBJ2-3 and V is TRBV9; 8 bases align to TRBD2. In germline, CDR1 is SGDLS, CDR2 YYNGEE. The CDR3 is made up of 16 amino acids. Losses at the gene ends were 4 bases for V and 0 bases for J; bases not matched to a gene: 7. CDR3 bases: TGTGCCAGCAGCCGTGGTGAGCGGGGGAGCACAGATACGCAGTATTTT. Translated: CASSRGERGSTDTQYF.

The rearrangement links TRBV7-2 to TRBJ1-2; weak D call: TRBD1 (5 bases). The CDR3 consists of 14 residues. Germline lookup yields CDR1 SGHTA and CDR2 FQGNSA. V dropped 2 bases and J dropped 6 bases, with 13 bases sitting between them. The CDR3 sequence: CASSLNSGLDGYTF. In nucleotides, the CDR3 is TGTGCCAGCAGCTTAAACTCAGGGCTGGATGGCTACACCTTC. Full variable domain (remainder filled in from reference TRBV7-2 and TRBJ1-2): GAGVSQSPSNKVTEKGKDVELRCDPISGHTALYWYRQSLGQGLEFLIYFQGNSAPDKSGLPSDRFSAERTGGSVSTLTIQRTQQEDSAVYLCASSLNSGLDGYTFGSGTRLTVV.

The rearrangement links TRBV29-1 to TRBJ2-3; D remains unclear. Germline V lookup: CDR1 SQVTM, CDR2 ANQGSEA. V lost 0 bases, J lost 3 bases, and 13 bases lay in between. This CDR3 comprises 15 residues. CDR3 sequence reads: CSVEDFRQRTDTQYF. CDR3 in DNA: TGCAGCGTTGAAGATTTCCGCCAGAGGACAGATACGCAGTATTTT.

The J gene is TRBJ2-4, the V gene TRBV6-1, with D uncertain. CDR3 size: 11 residues. Trimming shortened V by 6 bases and J by 13 bases, and 13 bases separated the two germline ends. Germline-derived CDR1 and CDR2 are MNHNS and SASEGT. The CDR3 bases are TGTGCCAGCAGGGTACTTTATGAGCAGTACTTC. It specifies CASRVLYEQYF.

V and J are TRBV6-2 or TRBV6-3 and TRBJ2-5; D possibly corresponds to TRBD2 (6 bases). Trimming removed 5 bases at V and 3 bases at J, with 13 bases between. The CDR3 has 14 residues. Germline values: CDR1 MNHEY, CDR2 SVGEGT. CDR3 bases: TGTGCCAGCAGTCCTTCGGGACTGGAAGAGACCCAGTACTTC. Translating it yields CASSPSGLEETQYF.

The chain uses TRBV28 and TRBJ2-4; tentative D call: TRBD2 (6 bases). CDR3 length: 14 residues. CDR1 is MDHEN and CDR2 is SYDVKM in the germline V gene. The ends were cut back, 2 bases at V and 7 bases at J, with 12 bases in the middle. The CDR3 loop is CASSLHRGINIQYF. For the CDR3, the DNA is TGTGCCAGCAGTTTACATCGGGGGATCAACATTCAGTACTTC. The whole variable domain, filled in from reference TRBV28 and TRBJ2-4, reads DVKVTQSSRYLVKRTGEKVFLECVQDMDHENMFWYRQDPGLGLRLIYFSYDVKMKEKGDIPEGYSVSREKKERFSLILESASTNQTSMYLCASSLHRGINIQYFGAGTRLSVL.

Comment on this clonotype: A much larger clone differs from this one at a single base, so this may be a read error. The J gene is TRBJ2-3, the V gene TRBV11-2; the D is unclear. Germline CDR1 is SGHAT and CDR2 is FQNNGV. The CDR3 is 11 amino acids. The V gene lost 3 bases and the J gene lost 8 bases, with 6 bases spanning the gap. DNA for the CDR3: TGTGCCAGCAGCTTTGAGTTTACGCAGTATTTT. Its translation is CASSFEFTQYF.

The rearrangement joins TRBV27 to TRBJ2-4, with 7 nucleotides matching TRBD2. The J call may not be correct, given that the DNA end is closer to TRBJ2-7. Germline assignment: CDR1 MNHEY and CDR2 SMNVEV (reference sequence). This CDR3 region has 17 residues. CDR3 in amino acids: CASSPSAGGELLFEQYF. CDR3 sequence (DNA): TGTGCCAGCAGCCCCTCGGCTGGGGGGGAACTGTTGTTCGAGCAGTACTTC.